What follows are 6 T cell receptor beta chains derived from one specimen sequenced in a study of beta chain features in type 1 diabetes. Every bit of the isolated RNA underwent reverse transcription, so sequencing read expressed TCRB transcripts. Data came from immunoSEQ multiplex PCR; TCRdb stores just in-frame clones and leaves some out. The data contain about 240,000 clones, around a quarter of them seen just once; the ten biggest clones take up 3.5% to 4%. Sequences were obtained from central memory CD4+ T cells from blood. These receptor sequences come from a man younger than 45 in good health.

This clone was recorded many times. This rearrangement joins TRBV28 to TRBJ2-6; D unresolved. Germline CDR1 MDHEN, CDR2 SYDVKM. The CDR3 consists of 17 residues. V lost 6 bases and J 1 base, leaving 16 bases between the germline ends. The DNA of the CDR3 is TGTGCCAGCAGCTCCACGGGCGCGGTATCTGGGGCCAACGTCCTGACTTTC. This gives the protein CASSSTGAVSGANVLTF.

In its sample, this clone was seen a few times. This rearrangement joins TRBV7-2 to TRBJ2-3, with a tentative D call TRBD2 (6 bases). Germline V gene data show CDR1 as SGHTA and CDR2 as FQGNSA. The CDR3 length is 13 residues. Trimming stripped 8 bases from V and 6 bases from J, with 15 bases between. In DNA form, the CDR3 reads TGTGCCAGCTGCGGGGTCCCCACGGATACGCAGTATTTT. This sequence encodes CASCGVPTDTQYF.

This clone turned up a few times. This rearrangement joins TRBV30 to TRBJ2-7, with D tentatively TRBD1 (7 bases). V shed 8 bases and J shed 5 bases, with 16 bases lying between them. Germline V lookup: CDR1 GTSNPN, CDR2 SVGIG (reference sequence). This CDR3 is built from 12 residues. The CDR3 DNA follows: TGTGCCCGGGGGACAGTCTCAAACGAGCAGTACTTC. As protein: CARGTVSNEQYF.

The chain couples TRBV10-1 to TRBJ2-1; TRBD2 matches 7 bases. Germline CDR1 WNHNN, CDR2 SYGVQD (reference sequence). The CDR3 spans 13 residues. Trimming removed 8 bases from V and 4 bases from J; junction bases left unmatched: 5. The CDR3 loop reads CASSQRGYNEQFF. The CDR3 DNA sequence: TGCGCCAGCTCCCAGCGGGGATACAATGAGCAGTTCTTC.

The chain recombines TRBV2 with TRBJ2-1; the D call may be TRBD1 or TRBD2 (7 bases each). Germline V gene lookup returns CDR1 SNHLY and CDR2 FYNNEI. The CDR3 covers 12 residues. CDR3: CAGGTDNNEQFF. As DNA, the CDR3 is TGTGCGGGGGGGACAGACAACAATGAGCAGTTCTTC.

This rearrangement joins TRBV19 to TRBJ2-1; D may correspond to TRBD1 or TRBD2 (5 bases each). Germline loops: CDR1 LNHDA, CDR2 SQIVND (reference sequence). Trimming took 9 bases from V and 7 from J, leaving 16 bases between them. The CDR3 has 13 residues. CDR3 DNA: TGTGCCAGGCTACCGGGACCGCCTAATGAGCAGTTCTTC. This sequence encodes CARLPGPPNEQFF. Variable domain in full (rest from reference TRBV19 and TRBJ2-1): DGGITQSPKYLFRKEGQNVTLSCEQNLNHDAMYWYRQDPGQGLRLIYYSQIVNDFQKGDIAEGYSVSREKKESFPLTVTSAQKNPTAFYLCARLPGPPNEQFFGPGTRLTVL.